These 16 T cell receptor beta chains came from one sample sequenced in a study of CD8+ T cells in alopecia areata. Reverse transcribed after extraction, RNA yielded cDNA as the sequencing template. Repertoires were generated with immunoSEQ multiplex PCR, while TCRdb's copy carries only in-frame clones and drops some. Of 200,000 to 250,000 clones listed, 64% were seen once; the top ten hold around 4.2%. Noted treatment: oral pan-JAK inhibitor, 5-10 mg twice daily. The sample was CD4+ T cells sorted from blood, taken at week 4, from a patient treated with tofacitinib. The receptors originated from a human donor with alopecia areata.

This chain links TRBV25-1 with TRBJ2-7; tentative D call: TRBD2 (6 bases). The V gene's germline CDR1 is MGHDK and CDR2 SYGVNS. The V and J ends lost 1 base and 2 bases respectively, with 9 bases between them. This CDR3 spans 14 amino acids. CDR3 protein: CASSEFGGTYEQYF. As DNA, the CDR3 is TGTGCCAGCAGTGAATTTGGAGGGACCTACGAGCAGTACTTC.

The chain joins TRBV11-3 to TRBJ1-1; D gene unclear. The length of the CDR3 is 15 residues. From germline, CDR1 is SGHNT and CDR2 YENEEA. V lost 4 bases, J lost 0 bases, and 12 bases lay in between. The CDR3 spells CASSYSQQMNTEAFF. The CDR3 region has the DNA TGTGCCAGCAGCTATTCTCAGCAGATGAACACTGAAGCTTTCTTT.

The CDR3 spells CAWSVGNLNQPQHF. CDR3 in DNA: TGTGCCTGGAGTGTAGGCAATTTAAATCAGCCCCAGCATTTT. The chain employs TRBV30 and TRBJ1-5; D ambiguous. V dropped 0 bases and J dropped 4 bases, with 10 bases sitting between them. Germline assignment: CDR1 GTSNPN and CDR2 SVGIG (reference sequence). This CDR3 is 14 amino acids long.

This clone was recorded a few times. This rearrangement joins TRBV11-3 to TRBJ2-1, with 7 bases matching TRBD2. Germline CDR1 reads SGHNT; CDR2 reads YENEEA. With 5 bases clipped from V and 5 bases from J, the junction kept 15 bases outside the gene matches. The CDR3 runs 17 residues. The CDR3 loop is CASSPWEGTTSNNEQFF. The CDR3 DNA sequence: TGTGCCAGCAGCCCATGGGAGGGAACAACTTCCAACAATGAGCAGTTCTTC.

This rearrangement joins TRBV5-4 to TRBJ2-5; unclear D gene. This CDR3 region has 12 residues. Trimming removed 0 bases at V and 5 bases at J, with 5 bases between. Germline CDR1 is SGHNT and CDR2 is YYREEE (reference sequence). CDR3 DNA sequence: TGTGCCAGCAGCTTGGAGGGCGAGACCCAGTACTTC. This codes for CASSLEGETQYF.

This clone has a handful of counts. The chain joins TRBV11-2 to TRBJ2-3, with TRBD1 as a possible D gene (5 bases). CDR1 and CDR2 (germline): SGHAT, FQNNGV. This CDR3 contains 16 residues. The V end was cut by 3 bases, the J end by 3 bases, with 16 bases between. The CDR3 DNA reads as TGTGCCAGCAGCTTGGGCCCAGGGCTGCATACAGATACGCAGTATTTT. Encoded protein: CASSLGPGLHTDTQYF.

The rearrangement links TRBV30 to TRBJ2-7, with TRBD1 as a possible D gene (6 bases). The germline V gene has CDR1 GTSNPN and CDR2 SVGIG (reference sequence). The CDR3 sequence is 11 residues long. V shed 5 bases and J shed 2 bases, with 7 bases lying between them. This chain's CDR3 is CAWGGTYEQYF. CDR3 DNA: TGTGCCTGGGGGGGCACCTACGAGCAGTACTTC.

In DNA form, the CDR3 reads TGTGCCAGCGGACTCCCGAGCTCCTACGAGCAGTACTTC. Residues: CASGLPSSYEQYF. The chain carries TRBV5-4 and TRBJ2-7; a possible D gene is TRBD2 (5 bases). Germline assignment: CDR1 SGHNT and CDR2 YYREEE (reference sequence). This CDR3 has 13 residues. The germline V and J ends were trimmed by 7 bases and 0 bases, with 11 bases remaining between them. The full variable domain, rest sourced from reference TRBV5-4 and TRBJ2-7, is ETGVTQSPTHLIKTRGQQVTLRCSSQSGHNTVSWYQQALGQGPQFIFQYYREEENGRGNFPPRFSGLQFPNYSSELNVNALELDDSALYLCASGLPSSYEQYFGPGTRLTVT.

This chain links TRBV6-6 with TRBJ1-1; TRBD1 aligns across 7 bases. CDR1 is MNHNY and CDR2 is SVGAGI in the germline V gene (reference sequence). The CDR3 runs to 13 residues. The V gene end was trimmed by 5 bases and the J gene end by 3 bases; junction bases not matched to a gene: 3. The CDR3 reads CASSRQGYTEAFF. The CDR3 DNA follows: TGTGCCAGCAGTAGACAGGGTTACACTGAAGCTTTCTTT.

The CDR3 DNA sequence: TGTGCCAGTAGTATGCACGGCCTTCCGGAGAACACTGAAGCTTTCTTT. Amino acids: CASSMHGLPENTEAFF. This rearrangement joins TRBV19 to TRBJ1-1; no clear D gene. V was cut by 3 bases and J by 1 base, with 15 bases left in between. From germline, CDR1 is LNHDA and CDR2 SQIVND (reference sequence). The CDR3 has 16 residues.

This clone was seen a handful of times. The chain couples TRBV4-1 to TRBJ2-7; no definite D call. The CDR3 has 15 residues. Germline assignment: CDR1 MGHRA and CDR2 YSYEKL. V was pared by 1 base and J by 3 bases, with 13 bases between. CDR3 nucleotides: TGCGCCAGCAGCCAAGGGGTTGGAGCCTACTACGAGCAGTACTTC. This sequence encodes CASSQGVGAYYEQYF.

The chain is built from TRBV7-2 and TRBJ1-2; 7 bases agree with TRBD1. The CDR3 has 11 residues. From germline, CDR1 is SGHTA and CDR2 FQGNSA. This CDR3 is CATGVDYGYTF. The CDR3 region has the DNA TGTGCTACAGGGGTGGACTATGGCTACACCTTC.

J is TRBJ1-5 and V is TRBV29-1, with D perhaps matching TRBD1 (5 bases). Deletions cut 4 bases from V and 7 bases from J, with 14 bases between. The CDR3 runs to 13 residues. Germline CDR1 is SQVTM and CDR2 is ANQGSEA. In nucleotides, the CDR3 is TGCAGCGTTGGGACGGGCTGGGGCCAGCCCCAGCATTTT. Its protein product is CSVGTGWGQPQHF.

The rearrangement joins TRBV5-1 to TRBJ1-6, with no clear D. Germline V CDR1 and CDR2: SGHRS, YFSETQ. The CDR3 runs to 15 residues. The V end lost 0 bases, the J end lost 4 bases, and 8 bases lay between the germline ends. The CDR3 DNA reads TGCGCCAGCAGCTTGGACACCCCTTATAATTCACCCCTCCACTTT. Translation gives CASSLDTPYNSPLHF.

J is TRBJ1-1 and V is TRBV30, with D perhaps TRBD1 (5 bases). Looked up from germline, CDR1 is GTSNPN and CDR2 is SVGIG (reference sequence). Trimming took 6 bases from V and 3 from J, leaving 17 bases between them. CDR3 length: 14 amino acids. This CDR3 reads CACVQGVAYTEAFF. CDR3 nucleotides: TGTGCCTGCGTACAAGGGGTGGCGTACACTGAAGCTTTCTTT.

This chain links TRBV5-6 with TRBJ1-5, with D hard to call. Trimming took 0 bases from V and 6 from J, leaving 7 bases between them. The germline V gene encodes CDR1 SGHDT and CDR2 YYEEEE. The CDR3 length is 13 residues. The CDR3 DNA reads as TGTGCCAGCAGCTTGGGGAGGGTTCAGCCCCAGCATTTT. It specifies CASSLGRVQPQHF.